This T cell receptor (beta chain) was retrieved from a study of blood T cell repertoires in COVID-19. TCRdb keeps only in-frame clones here, not all; method: immunoSEQ multiplex PCR. The table lists around 620,000 clones, over 80% of them singletons, with over 0.2% in the top ten. The TCR was taken from a woman aged 18-35 years with acute or convalescent COVID-19. The specimen was peripheral blood.

The CDR3 is CASTLAGAGEQFF. CDR3 DNA sequence: TGTGCCAGCACGCTAGCGGGGGCGGGGGAGCAGTTCTTC. This chain links TRBV28 with TRBJ2-1; 10 bases agree with TRBD2. Trimming at V came to 7 bases and at J to 10 bases, leaving 7 bases not matched to a gene. CDR1 is MDHEN, CDR2 SYDVKM, per germline. The CDR3 is made up of 13 amino acids.